Following are 15 T cell receptor beta chains from one sample sequenced in a study of blood T cell repertoires in COVID-19. Profiled with immunoSEQ multiplex PCR; TCRdb holds only in-frame clones, not every one. Of tens of thousands of clones listed, around 84% were seen once; the top ten hold roughly 6.9%. Sample: peripheral blood. The source is a man over 45 with active COVID-19.

This chain connects TRBV30 to TRBJ2-3, with TRBD2 matching over 7 bases. Per the germline V gene, CDR1 is GTSNPN and CDR2 is SVGIG (reference sequence). The V and J ends lost 0 bases and 2 bases, in that order; junction bases with no gene match: 8. The CDR3 has 16 residues. The CDR3 DNA reads TGTGCCTGGAGTGTAGGGCGGGGGACGACCACAGATACGCAGTATTTT. It specifies CAWSVGRGTTTDTQYF.

The chain couples TRBV4-1 to TRBJ1-2; no clear D gene. This CDR3 spans 14 amino acids. Germline V gene data show CDR1 as MGHRA and CDR2 as YSYEKL. Trimming removed 4 bases from V and 3 bases from J, with 12 bases in between. In nucleotides, the CDR3 is TGCGCCAGCAGCCTTACGACTGTCGACTATGGCTACACCTTC. Translation: CASSLTTVDYGYTF.

This sequence joins TRBV3-1 (or the pseudogene TRBV3-2) and TRBJ2-1; 8 bases are shared with TRBD2. Germline V gene data show CDR1 as LGHDT and CDR2 as YNNKEL (reference sequence). The trim removed 0 bases at V and 8 bases at J, leaving 9 bases unmatched. This CDR3 is built from 16 residues. The CDR3 here is CASSQEPSGRGYEQFF. CDR3 DNA sequence: TGTGCCAGCAGCCAAGAGCCCAGCGGGAGAGGCTATGAGCAGTTCTTC.

This chain joins TRBV19 and TRBJ1-1; D is possibly TRBD1 (6 bases). Germline CDR1 reads LNHDA; CDR2 reads SQIVND (reference sequence). This CDR3 is 15 amino acids long. Trimming took 1 base from V and 4 from J, leaving 13 bases between them. DNA of the CDR3: TGTGCCAGTAGTATAGCCGGGGGGCGAGTCACTGAAGCTTTCTTT. Residues: CASSIAGGRVTEAFF.

This clone has only a few counts. CDR3 in DNA: TGTGCCAGCAGCCCTGGACAGGGTCTCTATGGCTACACCTTC. Its translation is CASSPGQGLYGYTF. The V gene is TRBV7-8, the J gene TRBJ1-2; 8 bases are a match to TRBD1. The J segment lost 4 bases and the V segment lost 5 bases, leaving 6 bases of the junction unmatched. Germline assignment: CDR1 SGHVS and CDR2 FQNEAQ. This CDR3 comprises 14 residues.

This chain connects TRBV2 to TRBJ2-7, with TRBD1 identical over 10 bases. V dropped 7 bases and J dropped 6; count of bases not matched to a gene: 18. The CDR3 is made up of 17 amino acids. Per germline, CDR1 SNHLY and CDR2 FYNNEI. DNA of the CDR3: TGTGCCAGCAAGATCCCCGGGACAGGGGAGGGGGGATCCGAGCAGTACTTC. Translating gives CASKIPGTGEGGSEQYF.

J is TRBJ2-1 and V is TRBV18; 7 nucleotides line up with TRBD1. This CDR3 has 13 residues. The germline gives CDR1 KGHSH, CDR2 LQKENI. V shed 3 bases, J shed 7 bases, and the junction held 3 bases outside the gene matches. This chain's CDR3 is CASSPDRVNEQFF. DNA for the CDR3: TGTGCCAGCTCACCTGACAGGGTAAATGAGCAGTTCTTC.

This chain connects TRBV2 to TRBJ1-5, with 9 bases identical to TRBD1. V was clipped by 6 bases and J by 0 bases; unmatched bases: 3. Germline V gene sequence: CDR1 SNHLY, CDR2 FYNNEI. The CDR3 sequence is 15 residues long. The CDR3, as DNA: TGTGCCAGCAGATGGACAGGGGTTAGCAATCAGCCCCAGCATTTT. It specifies CASRWTGVSNQPQHF.

The rearrangement links TRBV11-2 to TRBJ2-1, with 8 bases fitting TRBD2. The ends lost 1 base at V and 1 base at J; junction bases unmatched: 9. The CDR3 has 18 residues. The germline V gene encodes CDR1 SGHAT and CDR2 FQNNGV. The CDR3 here is CASSLGRGGRRSYNEQFF. The CDR3 bases are TGTGCCAGCAGCTTAGGCCGGGGGGGCCGTCGATCCTACAATGAGCAGTTCTTC.

The rearrangement links TRBV11-3 to TRBJ2-3, with TRBD1 identical over 7 bases. J lost 5 bases, V lost 5 bases, and 7 bases had no gene match. CDR3 length: 14 amino acids. Germline-derived CDR1 and CDR2 are SGHNT and YENEEA. The CDR3 protein is CASSPTGSGDTQYF. The CDR3 DNA sequence: TGTGCCAGCAGCCCGACAGGGTCGGGAGATACGCAGTATTTT.

The V call is TRBV11-2, the J call TRBJ1-2, with D perhaps TRBD1 (5 bases). The CDR3 has 13 amino acids. The germline V gene has CDR1 SGHAT and CDR2 FQNNGV. V was cut by 5 bases and J by 6 bases, with 13 bases left in between. The CDR3 DNA is TGTGCCAGCAGCATGGTGACAGCAGATGGCTACACCTTC. Amino acids: CASSMVTADGYTF.

The rearrangement uses TRBV7-8 and TRBJ1-1; TRBD1 agrees at 8 bases. V lost 6 bases, J lost 0 bases, and 6 bases stayed unmatched. This CDR3 contains 15 residues. Germline V gene sequence: CDR1 SGHVS, CDR2 FQNEAQ. The CDR3 reads CASSRGQGLNTEAFF. The DNA for the CDR3 is TGTGCCAGCAGTCGTGGACAGGGCTTGAACACTGAAGCTTTCTTT. Full variable domain (outside the CDR3, taken from reference TRBV7-8 and TRBJ1-1): GAGVSQSPRYKVAKRGQDVALRCDPISGHVSLFWYQQALGQGPEFLTYFQNEAQLDKSGLPSDRFFAERPEGSVSTLKIQRTQQEDSAVYLCASSRGQGLNTEAFFGQGTRLTVV.

The genes are TRBV7-2 and TRBJ2-3; TRBD2 might be the D (6 bases). V lost 6 bases, J lost 2 bases, and 21 bases lay in between. The length of the CDR3 is 17 residues. Germline V gives CDR1 SGHTA, CDR2 FQGNSA. CDR3 bases: TGTGCCAGCAGTTCAAGGAGGGCAGCGGCAGTCACAGATACGCAGTATTTT. Amino acids: CASSSRRAAAVTDTQYF.

The J gene is TRBJ2-6, the V gene TRBV27, with 8 nucleotides matching TRBD2. Per germline, CDR1 MNHEY and CDR2 SMNVEV (reference sequence). CDR3 length: 17 residues. V shed 7 bases, J shed 0 bases, and the junction held 8 bases outside the gene matches. CDR3 residues: CASTPAGRGSGANVLTF. DNA for the CDR3: TGTGCCAGCACCCCAGCCGGGAGGGGCTCTGGGGCCAACGTCCTGACTTTC.

In this sample, this clone turned up once. The gene calls are TRBV7-2 and TRBJ1-1; 7 bases agree with TRBD1. The V gene's germline CDR1 is SGHTA and CDR2 FQGNSA. The CDR3 has 14 amino acids. V trimming: 6 bases; J trimming: 1 base; junction bases outside the gene matches: 5. The chain's CDR3 is CASSSRTGNTEAFF. CDR3 nucleotide sequence: TGTGCCAGCAGTTCCCGGACAGGGAACACTGAAGCTTTCTTT.